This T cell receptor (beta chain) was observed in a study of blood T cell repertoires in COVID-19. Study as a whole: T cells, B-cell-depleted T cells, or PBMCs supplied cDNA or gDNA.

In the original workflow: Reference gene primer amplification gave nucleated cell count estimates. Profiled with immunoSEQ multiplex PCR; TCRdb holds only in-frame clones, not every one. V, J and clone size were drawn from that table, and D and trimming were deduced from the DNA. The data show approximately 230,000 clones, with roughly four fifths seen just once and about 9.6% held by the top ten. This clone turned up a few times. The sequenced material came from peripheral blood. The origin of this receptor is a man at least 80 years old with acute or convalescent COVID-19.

The CDR3 nucleotides are TGCGCCAGCAGCCTCACAGGGGAAGGAGACACCGGGGAGCTGTTTTTT. Translated: CASSLTGEGDTGELFF. V is TRBV5-1 and J is TRBJ2-2; TRBD1 aligns across 7 bases. V was pared by 4 bases and J by 3 bases, with 9 bases of the junction left unmatched. Germline lookup yields CDR1 SGHRS and CDR2 YFSETQ. The CDR3 loop spans 16 amino acids.